Presented here are 6 T cell receptor beta chains from one specimen sequenced in a study of siplizumab effects on memory and regulatory T cells. Sequenced by immunoSEQ multiplex PCR; TCRdb stores in-frame clones only, minus some. Counted here are roughly 110,000 clones, just under 95% occurring once; the ten biggest clones make up about 0.16%. Source material: non-Treg CD4+ T cells sorted from blood. These receptors were obtained from a human donor in good health.

This clone was observed once. V usage is TRBV11-2 and J usage is TRBJ2-7, with a tentative D call TRBD1 (5 bases). This CDR3 comprises 12 residues. V was trimmed by 1 base and J by 7 bases, leaving 8 bases between them. From germline, CDR1 is SGHAT and CDR2 FQNNGV. DNA for the CDR3: TGTGCCAGCAGCTTAGTGGGGCTAGAGCAGTACTTC. It is translated as CASSLVGLEQYF.

The chain links TRBV6-1 to TRBJ2-7; possibly TRBD1 for D (5 bases). This CDR3 has 13 residues. The germline V and J ends were trimmed by 9 bases and 2 bases, with 14 bases remaining between them. Germline CDR1 reads MNHNS; CDR2 reads SASEGT. This chain's CDR3 is CASKIGATYEQYF. CDR3 nucleotide sequence: TGTGCCAGTAAAATTGGGGCCACCTACGAGCAGTACTTC.

The J gene is TRBJ1-4, the V gene TRBV7-9; TRBD1 matches 11 bases. V shed 5 bases and J 8 bases; nucleotides not matched to a gene: 4. The CDR3 loop spans 14 amino acids. Looked up from germline, CDR1 is SEHNR and CDR2 is FQNEAQ (reference sequence). The CDR3 here is CASSRDRGVEKLFF. In DNA, the CDR3 is TGTGCCAGCAGCCGGGACAGGGGGGTCGAAAAACTGTTTTTT.

This clone was observed a few times. The chain uses TRBV4-1 and TRBJ1-6; D is uncertain. The V end lost 2 bases, the J end lost 8 bases, and 7 bases lay between the germline ends. Per the germline V gene, CDR1 is MGHRA and CDR2 is YSYEKL. The CDR3 covers 13 residues. The CDR3 loop reads CASSQLTDSPLHF. The DNA of the CDR3 is TGCGCCAGCAGCCAACTTACGGATTCACCCCTCCACTTT.

The chain couples TRBV20-1 to TRBJ2-3; D gene uncertain. Germline V gene sequence: CDR1 DFQATT, CDR2 SNEGSKA (reference sequence). CDR3 size: 11 residues. V gave up 3 bases and J gave up 5 bases, with 6 bases separating them. The CDR3 DNA sequence: TGCAGTGCTAGTCTGGTAGATACGCAGTATTTT. Translated: CSASLVDTQYF.

The chain employs TRBV28 and TRBJ2-3; 10 bases are a match to TRBD2. CDR1 and CDR2 (germline): MDHEN, SYDVKM. The trim removed 7 bases at V and 6 bases at J, leaving 4 bases unmatched. CDR3 size: 13 residues. In nucleotides, the CDR3 is TGTGCCAGCAAGCGGGGGGGCTCTGATACGCAGTATTTT. It translates to CASKRGGSDTQYF.